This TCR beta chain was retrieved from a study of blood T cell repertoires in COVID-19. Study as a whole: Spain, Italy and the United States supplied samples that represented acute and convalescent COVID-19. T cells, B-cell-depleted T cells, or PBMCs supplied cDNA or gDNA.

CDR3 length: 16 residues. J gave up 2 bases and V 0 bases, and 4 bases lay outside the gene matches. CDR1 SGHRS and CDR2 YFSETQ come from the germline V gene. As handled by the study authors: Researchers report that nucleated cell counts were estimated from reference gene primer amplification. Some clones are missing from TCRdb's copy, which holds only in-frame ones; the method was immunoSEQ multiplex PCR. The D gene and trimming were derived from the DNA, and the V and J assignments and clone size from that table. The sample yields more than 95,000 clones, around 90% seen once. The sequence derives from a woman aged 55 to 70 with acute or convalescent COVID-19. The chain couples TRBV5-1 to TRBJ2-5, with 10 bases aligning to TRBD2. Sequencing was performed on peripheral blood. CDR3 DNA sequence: TGCGCCAGCAGCTTGGCTAGGACTAGCGGTCAAGAGACCCAGTACTTC. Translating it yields CASSLARTSGQETQYF.